The rows below give T cell receptor beta chains drawn from one sample of a study of T and B cells in COVID-19 patients. TCRdb fed the multiplex PCR reads into MiXCR, producing one record per CDR3 protein. The sample holds 7,000 or so distinct CDR3 sequences, 20% to 30% seen once. The sample consisted of blood. All receptors derive from a human donor with active COVID-19. The CDR3 runs from the conserved cysteine through the conserved F or W. Expanded clones are given a class, and other clones once, few, many or no size at all.

>medium-sized|TRBV6-2/TRBV6-3
CASSYSRTSGRDTQYF
>many|TRBV6-5
CASTEIRGSGYTF
>.|TRBV2
CASSLPSPSAGDSYEQYF
>medium-sized|TRBV6-2/TRBV6-3
CASSLQEPTTDTQYF
>medium-sized|TRBV19
CATEEGQGWGNEQFF
>.|TRBV6-5
CASRGGSYEQYF
>medium-sized|TRBV6-5
CASSYTGSVAQETQYF
>medium-sized|TRBV30
CAWKMGLTDANTGELFF
>.|TRBV28
CASSLSGLGNTIYF
>medium-sized|TRBV19
CASSIVGKGRGNEQFF
>medium-sized|TRBV11-3
CASSPTAVYEQYF
>.|TRBV28
CASSPRGTNNQPQHF
>few|TRBV6-1
CASSDPIAGGLYNEQFF
>medium-sized|TRBV19
CASSTYRDSLGYTF
>.|TRBV7-6
CASSLGQGSTGELFF
>.|TRBV6-1
CASRTVADTEAFF